Listed below are T cell receptor beta chains from one sample, sequenced in a study of early T cells in non-severe SARS-CoV-2 infection. TCRdb processed the 5' RACE reads anew with MiXCR; each CDR3 protein has one entry. The repertoire holds tens of thousands of distinct CDR3 sequences, roughly 13% seen once, with 10% in the top ten. Sequencing input: whole blood. The receptors derive from an adult who was a healthcare worker with PCR-confirmed SARS-CoV-2 infection or an uninfected control (not recorded which). Both conserved end residues are part of each CDR3. Each record gives: CDR3 length, J gene, clone size, D gene, V gene, CDR3 DNA, CDR3 protein. The D gene is left open where the match is weak. Size tells how often a clone was seen (once, few, many) or the class of an expanded clone, and some rows leave it out.

14 TRBJ2-7 - - TRBV28 TGTGCCAGCATATCGGGGGAAAGCTCCTACGAGCAGTACTTC CASISGESSYEQYF
15 TRBJ2-1 - TRBD1 TRBV25-1 TGTGCCAGCAGTGCCCGACAGGGAGTCTACAATGAGCAGTTCTTC CASSARQGVYNEQFF
14 TRBJ2-1 many TRBD1 TRBV5-4 TGTGCCAGCAGTTCCGGGACAGGGGTCAATGAGCAGTTCTTC CASSSGTGVNEQFF
13 TRBJ2-5 - TRBD1 TRBV29-1 TGCAGCGTTTTTGGGACAGGACAAGAGACCCAGTACTTC CSVFGTGQETQYF
12 TRBJ2-3 many - TRBV6-2/TRBV6-3 TGTGCCAGCAGCCCGACGGAAGATACGCAGTATTTT CASSPTEDTQYF
16 TRBJ1-1 - TRBD1 TRBV18 TGTGCCAGCTCACCACGCGCAGGGGGCCGGAACACTGAAGCTTTCTTT CASSPRAGGRNTEAFF
13 TRBJ2-1 few - TRBV28 TGTGCCAGCAGCATTGCTGGGGATATTGAGCAGTTCTTC CASSIAGDIEQFF
12 TRBJ2-7 - - TRBV4-2 TGTGCCAGCAGCCAAAGGGGGGACGAGCAGTACTTC CASSQRGDEQYF
16 TRBJ2-7 many TRBD2 TRBV29-1 TGCAGCGTTGAAGTTTCTGAGCGGGGGGGCCGCGGCGAGCAGTACTTC CSVEVSERGGRGEQYF
15 TRBJ2-3 few - TRBV27 TGTGCCAGCAGTTTAGGCTCCTCAACTGGATATCCGCAGTATTTT CASSLGSSTGYPQYF
16 TRBJ2-1 many - TRBV7-9 TGTGCCAGCAGCTTACAGCAGGGCCCCTCCTACAATGAGCAGTTCTTC CASSLQQGPSYNEQFF
15 TRBJ1-5 many TRBD1 TRBV4-2 TGTGCCAGCAGCCAAGCCGAACAGGGGAGCCAGCCCCAGCATTTT CASSQAEQGSQPQHF
13 TRBJ2-7 few - TRBV10-3 TGTGCCATCAGTGATGGCAGGGTCCCCGAGCAGTACTTC CAISDGRVPEQYF
15 TRBJ2-7 few - TRBV28 TGTGCCAGCACCTTACTTACACCAACCGGCGTGGAGCAGTACTTC CASTLLTPTGVEQYF
13 TRBJ2-7 few TRBD1 TRBV15 TGTGCCACCAGCCACGGACAGGCTACTGAGCAGTACTTC CATSHGQATEQYF
19 TRBJ2-6 many - TRBV29-1 TGCAGCGTTGCATGGCCTGGGGTCTCAACCGGGGCTGGGGCCAACGTCCTGACTTTC CSVAWPGVSTGAGANVLTF
16 TRBJ2-1 few TRBD2 TRBV7-8 TGTGCCAGCAGCTTAGTCGGGACTAGCGGGGGCCTACGCCGCTCTTTC CASSLVGTSGGLRRSF
15 TRBJ1-2 - - TRBV19 TGTGCCACACAGACTCCGGGGCGCCCTAACTATGGCTACACCTTC CATQTPGRPNYGYTF
15 TRBJ2-1 many TRBD1 TRBV18 TGTGCCAGCTCACGACGGACAGGGGTTTACAATGAGCAGTTCTTC CASSRRTGVYNEQFF
15 TRBJ2-2 medium-sized - TRBV2 TGTGCCAGCAGTGAAGGGGGAGCGAACACCGGGGAGCTGTTTTTT CASSEGGANTGELFF
15 TRBJ2-1 many - TRBV28 TGTGCCAGCACCCCGCCGAGACGAGTATACAATGAGCAGTTCTTC CASTPPRRVYNEQFF
18 TRBJ2-1 - TRBD2 TRBV6-1 TGTGCCAGCAGTAAGATAGCGGGGCCGGGGGACTCCTACAATGAGCAGTTCTTC CASSKIAGPGDSYNEQFF
16 TRBJ2-3 - - TRBV2 TGTGCCAGCAGTGGGGCCAGCGGTACTAGCACAGATACGCAGTATTTT CASSGASGTSTDTQYF
15 TRBJ2-1 many TRBD2 TRBV4-1 TGCGCCAGCAGCACGGGGCTAGCGGGAGGCAATGAGCAGTTCTTC CASSTGLAGGNEQFF
12 TRBJ1-2 many - TRBV20-1 TGCAGTGCTAGAGAACAGGCCTATGGCTACACCTTC CSAREQAYGYTF